This record looks at one T cell receptor beta chain sequence and its context. Produced via immunoSEQ multiplex PCR; TCRdb's table is partial and in-frame only. The sample gives some 27,000 clones, roughly 91% of which show up once; 7% to 9% is in the top ten. The data were taken from a study of T cell changes during pregnancy in multiple sclerosis. CDR3 length: 12 amino acids. Trimming removed 4 bases at V and 5 bases at J, with 8 bases between. Germline V gives CDR1 ENHRY, CDR2 SYGVKD. V usage is TRBV10-3 and J usage is TRBJ1-2, with D uncertain. Source: CD8+ T cells from peripheral blood mononuclear cells, taken before pregnancy. This clonotype was obtained from a female donor with multiple sclerosis, enrolled in a pregnancy study. The CDR3 DNA sequence: TGTGCCATCAGTGGAGACGGGTATGGCTACACCTTC. The encoded protein is CAISGDGYGYTF.